One sample yielded the 24 T cell receptor beta chains listed below, sequenced in a study of T cells after yellow fever vaccination. TCRdb processed the 5' RACE reads anew with MiXCR; each CDR3 protein has one entry. The data contain around 590,000 distinct CDR3 sequences, more than 9% of them singletons. The sample consisted of PBMCs, taken on the day of the yellow fever booster vaccination. The receptors were sampled from a man under 40 who received the YFV17D yellow fever vaccine.

This sequence joins TRBV4-2 and TRBJ2-2, with unresolved D. V lost 0 bases, J lost 4 bases, and 9 bases lay in between. The CDR3 totals 15 residues. Germline V CDR1 and CDR2: LGHNA, YNFKEQ. CDR3 protein: CASSQDPIFTGELFF. The DNA for the CDR3 is TGTGCCAGCAGCCAAGATCCAATATTCACCGGGGAGCTGTTTTTT.

This clonotype was seen a handful of times. This rearrangement joins TRBV5-1 to TRBJ2-5; 9 bases fit TRBD1. From germline, CDR1 is SGHRS and CDR2 YFSETQ. J was trimmed by 5 bases and V by 5 bases; bases with no gene match: 7. The CDR3 has 14 amino acids. The CDR3 region has the DNA TGCGCCAGCAGGGAACAGGGGGCTAGGGAGACCCAGTACTTC. Protein: CASREQGARETQYF.

This clonotype has only one observation. The chain employs TRBV19 and TRBJ2-1; TRBD2 aligns across 10 bases. Germline CDR1 LNHDA, CDR2 SQIVND (reference sequence). V lost 4 bases, J lost 9 bases, and 9 bases stayed unmatched. The CDR3 has 15 amino acids. The CDR3 here is CASSTASGSTAEQFF. The CDR3 coding sequence is TGTGCCAGTAGTACAGCTAGCGGGAGTACGGCTGAGCAGTTCTTC.

The genes are TRBV20-1 and TRBJ2-7; D may be TRBD2 (6 bases). Looked up from germline, CDR1 is DFQATT and CDR2 is SNEGSKA (reference sequence). This CDR3 is 14 amino acids long. CDR3 DNA: TGCAGCCCCCGCCCTAGCGCTAGACCCTACGAGCAGTACTTC. Residues: CSPRPSARPYEQYF.

This clonotype was seen a handful of times. The chain employs TRBV20-1 and TRBJ1-6; TRBD1 is a possible D gene (6 bases). This CDR3 contains 15 residues. The germline V gene encodes CDR1 DFQATT and CDR2 SNEGSKA (reference sequence). V gave up 5 bases and J gave up 0 bases, with 11 bases separating them. Here the CDR3 DNA reads TGCAGTGCTTTCCCAGGGGACTCCTATAATTCACCCCTCCACTTT. It is translated as CSAFPGDSYNSPLHF.

This clonotype turned up a few times. This chain links TRBV5-1 with TRBJ1-2, with a possible D match to TRBD1 (6 bases). From germline, CDR1 is SGHRS and CDR2 YFSETQ. V was shortened by 4 bases and J by 0 bases, with 13 bases between the two germline ends. The CDR3 has 15 amino acids. The CDR3 DNA reads TGCGCCAGCAGCCCAGGGGTCAGGGCTAACTATGGCTACACCTTC. Encoded protein: CASSPGVRANYGYTF.

The J gene is TRBJ2-1, the V gene TRBV5-5; tentatively, D is TRBD2 (5 bases). Trimming took off 4 bases at V and 12 bases at J, with 20 bases between the two ends. The CDR3 spans 14 residues. The germline V gene encodes CDR1 SGHKS and CDR2 YYEKEE (reference sequence). For the CDR3, the DNA is TGTGCCAGCAGCCTGCAGATGAGAGGGCCGGGGCAGTTCTTC. Amino acids: CASSLQMRGPGQFF.

The table lists this clonotype with a few counts. The chain employs TRBV4-3 and TRBJ1-4; D remains unclear. V lost 1 base to trimming and J lost 0 bases, with 9 bases between them. The CDR3 sequence is 16 residues long. CDR1 is LGHNA, CDR2 YSLEER, per germline. This CDR3 is CASSQGLRATNEKLFF. The CDR3 DNA follows: TGCGCCAGCAGCCAAGGGTTGAGAGCAACTAATGAAAAACTGTTTTTT.

This clonotype was found many times. The V and J genes are TRBV18 and TRBJ1-4; no reliable D call. The length of the CDR3 is 14 residues. Between the trimmed V and J ends, which lost 2 bases and 4 bases, there was a span of 8 bases. Germline V gives CDR1 KGHSH, CDR2 LQKENI. This chain's CDR3 is CASSPSGLNEKLFF. The DNA of the CDR3 is TGTGCCAGCTCACCATCCGGACTTAATGAAAAACTGTTTTTT.

The rearrangement joins TRBV20-1 to TRBJ2-1; 9 positions agree with TRBD2. V shed 2 bases and J 2 bases; nucleotides not matched to a gene: 1. From germline, CDR1 is DFQATT and CDR2 SNEGSKA (reference sequence). The CDR3 loop spans 14 amino acids. The CDR3 loop reads CSARKREAYNEQFF. CDR3 nucleotide sequence: TGCAGTGCTAGAAAGCGGGAGGCCTACAATGAGCAGTTCTTC.

This clonotype showed up many times. The chain uses TRBV6-2 or TRBV6-3 and TRBJ2-1; D remains unclear. The CDR3 runs to 14 residues. Germline-derived CDR1 and CDR2 are MNHEY and SVGEGT. Trimming took off 4 bases at V and 4 bases at J, with 11 bases between the two ends. CDR3 coding DNA: TGTGCCAGCAGTTTAGTGGGGATTTACAATGAGCAGTTCTTC. Its protein is CASSLVGIYNEQFF.

The chain is built from TRBV7-8 and TRBJ2-1, with D perhaps matching TRBD1 (5 bases). There are 13 residues in the CDR3. CDR1 SGHVS and CDR2 FQNEAQ come from the germline V gene. Between the trimmed V and J ends, which lost 1 base and 10 bases, there was a span of 11 bases. This chain's CDR3 is CASSLGTTGEQFF. The DNA for the CDR3 is TGTGCCAGCAGCTTAGGGACAACCGGAGAGCAGTTCTTC.

The rearrangement joins TRBV7-2 to TRBJ2-7, with 12 bases lining up with TRBD2. CDR1 is SGHTA, CDR2 FQGNSA, per germline. V trimming: 5 bases; J trimming: 7 bases; junction bases outside the gene matches: 9. The CDR3 totals 15 residues. The CDR3 is CASSLELAGGREQYF. As DNA, the CDR3 is TGTGCCAGCAGCCTAGAGCTAGCGGGAGGGCGGGAGCAGTACTTC. The full variable domain, rest sourced from reference TRBV7-2 and TRBJ2-7, is GAGVSQSPSNKVTEKGKDVELRCDPISGHTALYWYRQSLGQGLEFLIYFQGNSAPDKSGLPSDRFSAERTGGSVSTLTIQRTQQEDSAVYLCASSLELAGGREQYFGPGTRLTVT.

The chain couples TRBV29-1 to TRBJ2-2; no firm D call. The CDR3 loop spans 13 amino acids. Germline V gives CDR1 SQVTM, CDR2 ANQGSEA. Trimming pared 6 bases from V and 6 bases from J, leaving 14 bases between. CDR3 region: CSVGNLMAGELFF. The CDR3 DNA reads TGCAGCGTAGGGAATCTGATGGCCGGGGAGCTGTTTTTT.

This clonotype was seen a few times. The chain uses TRBV4-3 and TRBJ1-1; D might be TRBD1 (5 bases). The CDR3 length is 13 residues. With 0 bases removed from V and 12 bases from J, the gap between germline ends came to 14 bases. Germline lookup yields CDR1 LGHNA and CDR2 YSLEER. The CDR3 bases are TGCGCCAGCAGCCAAGAAGTCTTGGGGGTAACTTTCTTT. Its translation is CASSQEVLGVTFF.

This clonotype was counted between two and nine times. The chain employs TRBV6-1 and TRBJ2-5, with 10 bases matching TRBD2. The CDR3 has 14 residues. Trimming removed 10 bases from V and 1 base from J; junction bases left unmatched: 6. Germline CDR1 reads MNHNS; CDR2 reads SASEGT. DNA of the CDR3: TGTGCCACCAGGACTAGCGGACCCCAAGAGACCCAGTACTTC. Translating gives CATRTSGPQETQYF.

This clonotype appeared a few times. This chain joins TRBV18 and TRBJ2-4; 11 nucleotides agree with TRBD1. CDR1 is KGHSH and CDR2 is LQKENI in the germline V gene. The trim removed 2 bases at V and 8 bases at J, leaving 2 bases unmatched. This CDR3 contains 14 residues. The CDR3 here is CASSPGTGGDIQYF. Here the CDR3 DNA reads TGTGCCAGCTCACCAGGGACAGGGGGAGACATTCAGTACTTC.

This sequence joins TRBV20-1 and TRBJ2-5; 9 bases align to TRBD2. Germline assignment: CDR1 DFQATT and CDR2 SNEGSKA (reference sequence). J was trimmed by 6 bases and V by 1 base; bases with no gene match: 12. The CDR3 runs 16 residues. DNA of the CDR3: TGCAGTGCTAGAGTTAGCGGGGGAAGAGTGATGAAGACCCAGTACTTC. This encodes CSARVSGGRVMKTQYF.

In its sample, this clonotype was seen many times. The chain carries TRBV10-3 and TRBJ2-1; 7 nucleotides line up with TRBD2. The V gene end was trimmed by 10 bases and the J gene end by 3 bases; junction bases not matched to a gene: 6. The CDR3 consists of 13 residues. In germline, CDR1 is ENHRY, CDR2 SYGVKD. The CDR3 region is CATTVAGYNEQFF. The CDR3 coding sequence is TGTGCCACTACTGTAGCGGGCTACAATGAGCAGTTCTTC.

The genes are TRBV27 and TRBJ2-3; tentatively, D is TRBD1 or TRBD2 (5 bases each). The CDR3 has 15 residues. The germline V gene encodes CDR1 MNHEY and CDR2 SMNVEV (reference sequence). Between the trimmed V and J ends, which lost 7 bases and 3 bases, there was a span of 17 bases. In DNA form, the CDR3 reads TGTGCCAGCATGTTAACCGGGACGGATACAGATACGCAGTATTTT. It is translated as CASMLTGTDTDTQYF.

The chain has TRBV6-5 and TRBJ2-5, with no clear D. Deletions cut 2 bases from V and 3 bases from J, with 10 bases between. Germline V gives CDR1 MNHEY, CDR2 SVGAGI. The CDR3 is made up of 14 amino acids. CDR3 residues: CASSYPRIEETQYF. The CDR3 bases are TGTGCCAGCAGTTACCCCCGCATCGAAGAGACCCAGTACTTC.

This clonotype was found a few times. The rearrangement joins TRBV20-1 to TRBJ2-1; D perhaps matches TRBD2 (5 bases). This CDR3 has 13 residues. V was clipped by 6 bases and J by 5 bases, with 14 bases between them. Germline V gene data show CDR1 as DFQATT and CDR2 as SNEGSKA (reference sequence). Written as DNA, the CDR3 is TGCAGTGCGGGAGCCCAAAGCGACAATGAGCAGTTCTTC. Protein: CSAGAQSDNEQFF.

The table lists this clonotype with a few counts. The genes are TRBV3-1 and TRBJ1-1, with D hard to call. Trimming took off 4 bases at V and 3 bases at J, with 9 bases between the two ends. Germline assignment: CDR1 LGHDT and CDR2 YNNKEL (reference sequence). The CDR3 is 13 amino acids. CDR3 sequence (DNA): TGTGCCAGCAGCCGCCTCGGAGACACTGAAGCTTTCTTT. Translating gives CASSRLGDTEAFF.

The chain has TRBV4-3 and TRBJ2-5; D gene ambiguous. The length of the CDR3 is 14 residues. Looked up from germline, CDR1 is LGHNA and CDR2 is YSLEER. The V end was cut by 0 bases, the J end by 3 bases, with 8 bases between. CDR3 loop: CASSQDFSKETQYF. In DNA, the CDR3 is TGCGCCAGCAGCCAAGATTTCAGCAAAGAGACCCAGTACTTC.